A selection of T cell receptor beta chains follows, all from one sample in a study of blood T cell repertoires in COVID-19. Only in-frame clones appear in the TCRdb table, and some are missing; sequencing was by immunoSEQ multiplex PCR. The top ten clones hold 0.7% to 1% of a sample with approximately 500,000 clones, roughly nine tenths of them seen once. The sequenced material came from peripheral blood. The receptors shown here come from a man aged 18 to 35 with COVID-19, enrolled during active disease. Both conserved end residues are part of each CDR3. A D gene is named only where the DNA matches it firmly. Clone size is stated in some rows and not others, as once, few, many or a class when expanded.

d_gene	j_gene	v_gene	abundance	CDR3nt	CDR3aa
TRBD2	TRBJ2-7	TRBV7-6	-	TGTGCCAGCAGCTCCCAGGGCGGGGGTTCCTACGAGCAGTACTTC	CASSSQGGGSYEQYF
TRBD1	TRBJ1-1	TRBV19	-	TGTGCCAGTAGGAGACAGGGGATGAACACTGAAGCTTTCTTT	CASRRQGMNTEAFF
-	TRBJ2-1	TRBV5-4	once	TGTGCCAGCAGCCGGGAACAGGAGCAGTTCTTC	CASSREQEQFF
-	TRBJ2-7	TRBV3-1/TRBV3-2	-	TGTGCCAGCAGCCCGAGCTCCTACGAGCAGTACTTC	CASSPSSYEQYF
-	TRBJ2-3	TRBV19	-	TGTGCCAGTAGTATAGGGGGAGCGGAGCAGTATTTT	CASSIGGAEQYF
TRBD1	TRBJ1-1	TRBV14	few	TGTGCCAGCAAAGGGGAACTCGCGACAGGGGAAGCTTTCTTT	CASKGELATGEAFF
-	TRBJ1-6	TRBV7-3	-	TGTGCCAGCAGCGTTGGGGGCCAGGGGCCCCTCCACTTT	CASSVGGQGPLHF
-	TRBJ2-1	TRBV3-1/TRBV3-2	-	TGTGCCAGCAGCCAAGATCGCCAGGGGCTCAATGAGCAGTTCTTC	CASSQDRQGLNEQFF
-	TRBJ1-5	TRBV7-8	-	TGTGCCAGCAGCTTACGGCTGGCCTGGGGGGGGGCGGTCCAGCCCCAGCATTTT	CASSLRLAWGGAVQPQHF
TRBD2	TRBJ2-5	TRBV29-1	once	TGCAGCGTTGAAAGAGCGGGAGAACTGGAGACCCAGTACTTC	CSVERAGELETQYF
-	TRBJ2-7	TRBV5-4	-	TGTGCCAGCAGCTTCGGGACACCTTCTTACGAGCAGTACTTC	CASSFGTPSYEQYF
-	TRBJ2-3	TRBV7-9	-	TGTGCCAGCAGCCGAACGGACGGGAGAGATACGCAGTATTTT	CASSRTDGRDTQYF
TRBD2	TRBJ2-4	TRBV18	-	TGTGCCAGCTCACCCTCGGGGAGGGCTCAAAACATTCAGTACTTC	CASSPSGRAQNIQYF
-	TRBJ1-1	TRBV5-5	once	TGTGCCAGCAGCCTTTCCGGGACGGCGGGGACTGAAGCTTTCTTT	CASSLSGTAGTEAFF
-	TRBJ2-4	TRBV6-1	-	TGTGCCAGCGGTGGACCCGCCAGGGGAAACATTCAGTACTTC	CASGGPARGNIQYF
TRBD2	TRBJ2-1	TRBV5-6	few	TGTGCCAGCAGCTTTTATAGACTAGCGGGCTACAATGAGCAGTTCTTC	CASSFYRLAGYNEQFF
TRBD2	TRBJ2-3	TRBV30	-	TGTGCCTGGGGAGGGGTTAGCGGGAGAATTGGGACGCAGTATTTT	CAWGGVSGRIGTQYF
-	TRBJ2-6	TRBV7-9	-	TGTGCCAGCAGCTTAACAGGGACTGGGGCCAACGTCCTGACTTTC	CASSLTGTGANVLTF
TRBD1	TRBJ1-2	TRBV6-5	-	TGTGCCAGCAACGGACAGGTGAACTATGGCTACACCTTC	CASNGQVNYGYTF
TRBD1	TRBJ2-1	TRBV2	-	TGTGCCAGCATCGGGACAGGGGACGGTGAGCAGTTCTTC	CASIGTGDGEQFF
TRBD2	TRBJ2-3	TRBV9	-	TGTGCCAGCAGCGCTCCGGGACTAGGGGTTACAGATACGCAGTATTTT	CASSAPGLGVTDTQYF
-	TRBJ1-6	TRBV15	-	TGTGCCACCAGCAGAGATCCTGATAGGAGCTCACCCCTCCACTTT	CATSRDPDRSSPLHF